This record covers a single T cell receptor beta chain. There are many counts of this clonotype. Its recognized antigen is unknown. Base qualities are not provided; no much larger clone lies one nucleotide away. Germline trimming: 6 bases from V, 3 bases from J; junction bases outside gene matches: 5. Counted from cysteine to phenylalanine, this CDR3 has 15 amino acids. Kept here is only the CDR3 DNA, which spans 45 bases and is read in frame from base 1. The data stem from a study of T cells in Graves' hyperthyroidism and ophthalmopathy (dated by TCRdb to between 2018 and 2021). As for the study more broadly: Peripheral blood samples were taken at initial diagnosis, before any treatment was given. Following sampling, methimazole starting at 30 mg daily was given to hyperthyroidism patients, and high-dose intravenous methylprednisolone was given to ophthalmopathy patients. In roughly six Graves' hyperthyroidism patients, the study also compared T-cell repertoires from thyroid tissue with T-cell repertoires from blood. An independent validation cohort of around 19 hyperthyroidism patients and 15 or so patients who later progressed to ophthalmopathy tested prospective prediction of ophthalmopathy. To identify TCR V-J signatures that set the groups apart, the researchers used a discovery cohort of 100 patients, made up of 43 with Graves' ophthalmopathy and some 60 with stable Graves' hyperthyroidism. The 100 or so discovery patients were divided at random into training and test sets in a 7:3 ratio. The paper reports TCR Vbeta CDR3 sequencing of some 140 peripheral blood samples: around 45 ophthalmopathy, under 80 hyperthyroidism and around 17 progressor patients.

Moderately to severely active disease, a Clinical Activity Score of at least 3, a NOSPECS grade of at least 4, and a duration under 3 months were present in ophthalmopathy patients. Patients with uncontrolled infections, other autoimmune diseases, pregnancy or lactation were excluded. Diagnoses were established on the basis of clinical symptoms, serum thyroxine and TRAb, thyroid ultrasound, and orbital computed tomography. PBMCs were isolated from approximately 10 ml of fresh peripheral blood by Ficoll-Paque density gradient centrifugation. Total RNA was extracted with Trizol reagent, and quality was checked on an Agilent 2100 Bioanalyzer. The TCR beta CDR3 regions were amplified from the RNA transcripts. For the first round of RT-PCR on the TCR CDR3, the HTBI primer set was used together with the Qiagen OneStep RT-PCR kit. Libraries were constructed in a second round of multiplex PCR, after which size selection and purification were performed. Libraries were sequenced paired-end with 100 bp reads on an Illumina HiSeq2000. As for the authors' bioinformatics: SOAPnuke was used to process the raw data, throwing out any read that contained adapters or uncalled bases, had a mean Phred below 15, or lacked an exact constant-primer or identifier match. COPE v1.2.5 was used to merge the high-quality paired reads, and each unique nucleotide sequence was defined as a clonotype. Clonotypes were aligned to IMGT TRBV, TRBD and TRBJ reference segments using MiTCR v1.1. Only V-J combinations with frequency above 0.0001, covering about 99% of repertoires, were analysed. A TCS score was defined as the ratio between F50 (clonal expansion) and ExV (chaos), using BLOSUM62-based TCRdist between CDR3 peptides within each V-J. Welch's t-statistics and random forest reduced fewer than 600 V-J features to roughly 13, which were used in a naive Bayes classifier (R e1071). TCRdb ran its own pipeline on the public reads, namely fastp trimming at Q25 and MiXCR clone calling, and kept in-frame beta chains. Every entry covers one CDR3 protein and lists the most common genes and DNA from its rows. These V and J calls originate from TCRdb's pipeline instead of the authors' own analysis. The sample has about 640,000 distinct CDR3 sequences on record, around 13% of them singletons. Approximately 13% of the sample is taken by the ten largest.

Study-wide findings and limitations: No statistical method was used to set the sample size in advance, and investigators knew the group allocation. In validation, progression to ophthalmopathy was predicted by the model with roughly 69% sensitivity and approximately 78% specificity, a median of approximately 6.5 months before onset. A model built on a 13 V-J signature distinguished ophthalmopathy from stable hyperthyroidism, reaching about 89% sensitivity and approximately 83% specificity in cross-validation and 80%/75% in testing. Most expanded thyroid clonotypes (frequency above 0.001) were also detected in blood, a finding suggesting that blood repertoires may reflect thyroid immune responses.

The sequenced material came from blood. The TCR sequence derives from a woman aged 45-65 years with Graves' ophthalmopathy. The sequence joins TRBV12-3 or TRBV12-4 to TRBJ2-7; TRBD2 aligns with 13 central bases. CDR3 region: CASRPGLAGNYEQYF. The sequenced DNA is TGTGCCAGCAGACCGGGACTAGCGGGGAACTACGAGCAGTACTTC.